The 9 T cell receptor beta chains reported below all come from one sample, sequenced in a study of T-cell memory formation after mild COVID-19. TCRdb itself ran the 5' RACE reads through MiXCR, one entry per CDR3 protein. The table shows some 290,000 distinct CDR3 sequences, with roughly 16% occurring only once. The source material was PBMCs or a T cell subset sorted from them (not recorded which). These receptors all come from a man aged 18 to 30 who had mild COVID-19 (a few samples of this study predate the infection). Cell type and time point are not known.

There are a few counts of this clonotype. This chain uses TRBV7-2 with TRBJ1-3; 11 nucleotides match TRBD1. Germline V lookup: CDR1 SGHTA, CDR2 FQGNSA. With V trimmed by 5 bases and J by 6 bases, 6 bases remained unmatched. The CDR3 is made up of 15 amino acids. CDR3 amino acids: CASSPRGQGVNTIYF. The CDR3 DNA is TGTGCCAGCAGCCCCCGGGGACAGGGGGTAAACACCATATATTTT.

This clonotype was detected many times. The chain uses TRBV18 and TRBJ2-5; D unclear. CDR1 is KGHSH, CDR2 LQKENI, per germline. V lost 2 bases and J lost 3, with 4 bases in between. CDR3 length: 12 residues. CDR3 region: CASSPAEETQYF. CDR3 DNA sequence: TGTGCCAGCTCACCAGCGGAAGAGACCCAGTACTTC.

In this sample, this clonotype turned up many times. This chain uses TRBV4-3 with TRBJ2-7, with D tentatively TRBD2 (5 bases). Between the trimmed V and J ends, which lost 8 bases and 4 bases, there was a span of 30 bases. CDR1 and CDR2 from the germline V gene are LGHNA and YSLEER. CDR3 size: 18 residues. Written as DNA, the CDR3 is TGCGCCAGCCAGCCAAGGGCGGAGCGGCCCCCTAATTATTACGAGCAGTACGTC. This sequence encodes CASQPRAERPPNYYEQYV.

This chain joins TRBV6-1 and TRBJ1-2, with D tentatively TRBD1 (5 bases). CDR1 and CDR2 from the germline V gene are MNHNS and SASEGT. Between the trimmed V and J ends, which lost 4 bases and 7 bases, there was a span of 13 bases. CDR3 length: 13 residues. The CDR3 region is CASSAEGLTGYTF. The CDR3 DNA reads TGTGCCAGCAGTGCGGAGGGGTTGACTGGCTACACCTTC.

This clonotype appeared many times. The V call is TRBV20-1, the J call TRBJ2-1; D not resolved. CDR1 DFQATT and CDR2 SNEGSKA come from the germline V gene (reference sequence). The V end lost 0 bases, the J end lost 0 bases, and 12 bases lay between the germline ends. The CDR3 runs 16 residues. The CDR3 loop reads CSARDPGKSSYNEQFF. For the CDR3, the DNA is TGCAGTGCTAGAGATCCGGGCAAGAGCTCCTACAATGAGCAGTTCTTC.

The chain employs TRBV7-2 and TRBJ2-3, with no clear D. The V gene's germline CDR1 is SGHTA and CDR2 FQGNSA. There are 12 residues in the CDR3. Trimming shortened V by 3 bases and J by 6 bases, and 7 bases separated the two germline ends. Here the CDR3 DNA reads TGTGCCAGCAGCTTCCCCTTGGATACGCAGTATTTT. Translation: CASSFPLDTQYF.

This rearrangement joins TRBV20-1 to TRBJ2-5; no firm D call. Trimming stripped 3 bases from V and 5 bases from J, with 13 bases between. CDR3 length: 13 residues. From germline, CDR1 is DFQATT and CDR2 SNEGSKA (reference sequence). CDR3 residues: CSASSASRETQYF. CDR3 sequence (DNA): TGCAGTGCTAGTTCTGCATCCCGGGAGACCCAGTACTTC.

This clonotype was counted between two and nine times. This sequence joins TRBV6-2 or TRBV6-3 and TRBJ2-7, with D possibly matching TRBD2 (6 bases). The germline V gene has CDR1 MNHEY and CDR2 SVGEGT. CDR3 length: 13 residues. V was clipped by 4 bases and J by 6 bases, with 13 bases between them. As DNA, the CDR3 is TGTGCCAGCAGTTGGGGACTGAGACGCGAGCAGTACTTC. Its translation is CASSWGLRREQYF.

Here the CDR3 reads CASSQEGTSGGIYEQYF. The CDR3 DNA is TGTGCCAGCAGCCAAGAGGGGACTAGCGGGGGGATCTACGAGCAGTACTTC. The chain has TRBV4-2 and TRBJ2-7, with 15 bases matching TRBD2. The CDR3 is 17 amino acids. Germline trimming cut 0 bases from V and 3 bases from J; bases unmatched to any gene: 3. Looked up from germline, CDR1 is LGHNA and CDR2 is YNFKEQ.